The present TCR beta chain was sequenced within a study of CD8 T cells in Susac syndrome. TEMRA cells were enriched by FACS, and CD4+ and CD8+ T cells were negatively isolated. The V and J ends lost 5 bases and 9 bases respectively, with 11 bases between them. The CDR3 runs 12 residues. The germline V gene has CDR1 SGHAT and CDR2 FQNNGV. Reverse transcription of about 0.5 to 1 ug RNA was performed with random hexamers. The authors amplified TCR beta CDR3 across 54 Vbeta and 13 Jbeta using immunoSEQ multiplex PCR. TCRdb fed the immunoSEQ multiplex PCR reads into MiXCR, producing one record per CDR3 protein. The sample records 330,000 or so distinct CDR3 sequences, 89% being singletons.

The receptor was derived from a human donor with multiple sclerosis. Sequencing used CD8+ T cells from PBMCs. V is TRBV11-2 and J is TRBJ2-1; possibly TRBD1 or TRBD2 for D (5 bases each). The CDR3 DNA reads as TGTGCCAGCAGCCCATCTGGGGGTGAGCAGTTCTTC. This encodes CASSPSGGEQFF.